This T cell receptor beta chain was recovered during a study of spatial heterogeneity in lung cancer. Findings and limits, study-wide: Counts that tracked tumor mutation counts were those of expanded intratumoral alpha and beta TCRs. Ubiquitous expanded TCR counts tracked ubiquitous nonsynonymous mutations, and regional counts tracked regional ones.

Time point specified: sample taken at primary tumor resection. This clonotype was counted many times. What it binds is not known. A library prepared for alpha chains yielded this beta chain as an off-target read; its size is of little meaning. The germline V gene has CDR1 SQVTM and CDR2 ANQGSEA. V was pared by 4 bases and J by 5 bases, with 7 bases of the junction left unmatched. The CDR3 is 13 amino acids. TCRdb fed the 5' RACE reads into MiXCR, producing one record per CDR3 protein. The sample includes a few thousand distinct CDR3 sequences, about 8% of them seen just once. The TCR comes from a female donor with early-stage non-small cell lung cancer. The chain uses TRBV29-1 and TRBJ2-5; the match to TRBD2 covers 7 bases. Here the sequenced sample was lung tumor tissue, taken at surgery. CDR3 protein: CSVVAGVSETQYF. The CDR3 region has the DNA TGCAGCGTTGTTGCGGGAGTTTCCGAGACCCAGTACTTC. Full variable domain (remainder filled in from reference TRBV29-1 and TRBJ2-5): SAVISQKPSRDICQRGTSLTIQCQVDSQVTMMFWYRQQPGQSLTLIATANQGSEATYESGFVIDKFPISRPNLTFSTLTVSNMSPEDSSIYLCSVVAGVSETQYFGPGTRLLVL.